This paragraph reports one T cell receptor (beta chain). The target antigen is unknown. This entry is derived from a study of blood T cells in healthy people across ages. The authors ran a second PCR of about 7 to 12 cycles using a sample-barcoded 5' primer and a J-beta primer mix. TCRdb processed the 5' RACE reads anew with MiXCR; each CDR3 protein has one entry. The data contain about 1,000,000 distinct CDR3 sequences, more than 40% of them singletons. Germline values: CDR1 SGHAT, CDR2 FQNNGV. This CDR3 is 16 amino acids long. V lost 3 bases to trimming and J lost 3 bases; unmatched junction nucleotides: 4. Study conclusions and caveats: There was no known CMV status for donors, so expanded clonotype changes were possibly confounded.

What was sequenced was blood. This chain joins TRBV11-2 and TRBJ1-4; 10 nucleotides align to TRBD1. This clonotype was sampled from an older woman in good health. CDR3 in amino acids: CASSLGQGWPNEKLFF. The CDR3 nucleotides are TGTGCCAGCAGCTTGGGACAGGGGTGGCCTAATGAAAAACTGTTTTTT.